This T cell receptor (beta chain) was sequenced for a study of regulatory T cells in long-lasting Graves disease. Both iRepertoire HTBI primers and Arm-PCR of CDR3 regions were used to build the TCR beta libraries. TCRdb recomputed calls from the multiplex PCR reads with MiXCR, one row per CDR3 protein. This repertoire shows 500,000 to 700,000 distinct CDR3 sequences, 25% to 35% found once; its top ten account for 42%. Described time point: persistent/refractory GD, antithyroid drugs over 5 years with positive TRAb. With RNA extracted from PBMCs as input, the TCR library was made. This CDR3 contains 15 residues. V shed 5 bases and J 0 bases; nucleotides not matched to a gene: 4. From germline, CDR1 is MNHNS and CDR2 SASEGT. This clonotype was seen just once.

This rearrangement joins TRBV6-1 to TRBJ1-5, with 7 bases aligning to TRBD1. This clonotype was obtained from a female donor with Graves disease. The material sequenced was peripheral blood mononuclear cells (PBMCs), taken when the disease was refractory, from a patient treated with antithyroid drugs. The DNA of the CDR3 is TGTGCCAGCAGTAGGGACAGATTTAGCAATCAGCCCCAGCATTTT. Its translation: CASSRDRFSNQPQHF.